Listed below are T cell receptor beta chains from one sample, sequenced in a study of T cell responses to AZD1222 COVID-19 vaccine. Profiled with immunoSEQ multiplex PCR; TCRdb holds only in-frame clones, not every one. Here the sample spans fewer than 150,000 clones, 93% being singletons. Sequencing used peripheral blood, obtained on day 0 of AZD1222 vaccination. Source of these receptors: an adult in good health. Each CDR3 is given with its conserved first and last residue. The D gene is left open where the match is weak. Some rows have no size entry. The others give once, few or many, or a class for an expanded clone.

d_gene	j_gene	abundance	len	v_gene	CDR3aa	CDR3nt
-	TRBJ1-2	-	14	TRBV5-8	CASSQIYVGYGYTF	TGTGCCAGCAGCCAAATATATGTGGGGTATGGCTACACCTTC
TRBD1	TRBJ2-2	once	15	TRBV25-1	CASSGPTGGTGELFF	TGTGCCAGCAGTGGACCGACAGGGGGCACCGGGGAGCTGTTTTTT
TRBD1	TRBJ1-5	-	18	TRBV28	CASSLDRGRGLLNQPQHF	TGTGCCAGCAGTCTCGACAGGGGGAGAGGTTTACTTAATCAGCCCCAGCATTTT
TRBD1	TRBJ2-4	-	15	TRBV6-6	CASRGTGASKNIQYF	TGTGCCAGCAGGGGGACAGGGGCGAGCAAAAACATTCAGTACTTC
TRBD2	TRBJ2-4	-	17	TRBV5-6	CASSNSLAGGPGYIQYF	TGTGCCAGCAGCAACTCGCTAGCGGGAGGGCCGGGTTACATTCAGTACTTC
-	TRBJ2-4	once	14	TRBV7-2	CASSFRVFKNIQYF	TGTGCCAGCAGTTTCAGGGTTTTCAAAAACATTCAGTACTTC
-	TRBJ1-6	-	15	TRBV5-4	CASSPSRQINSPLHF	TGTGCCAGCAGCCCGTCTAGACAGATTAATTCACCCCTCCACTTT
TRBD2	TRBJ2-7	-	15	TRBV5-4	CAWSLPRVAGGEQYF	TGTGCCTGGTCCCTCCCGCGGGTAGCGGGGGGCGAGCAGTACTTC
-	TRBJ1-5	few	12	TRBV12-3/TRBV12-4	CASSYSNQPQHF	TGTGCCAGCTCGTATAGCAATCAGCCCCAGCATTTT
TRBD2	TRBJ2-7	-	17	TRBV28	CASSFPSQRAGGYEQYF	TGTGCCAGCAGTTTCCCCTCCCAGAGAGCGGGAGGCTACGAGCAGTACTTC
-	TRBJ2-7	-	14	TRBV28	CASSLWPGAYEQYF	TGTGCCAGCAGTCTCTGGCCAGGGGCCTACGAGCAGTACTTC
-	TRBJ2-6	-	15	TRBV9	CASSVGGAGANVLTF	TGTGCCAGCAGCGTAGGAGGGGCTGGGGCCAACGTCCTGACTTTC
-	TRBJ2-1	-	15	TRBV7-2	CASSLVSRGHNEQFF	TGTGCCAGCAGCTTAGTCTCGAGGGGACACAATGAGCAGTTCTTC
TRBD1	TRBJ1-1	-	13	TRBV19	CASSTTGVTEAFF	TGTGCCAGTAGTACCACAGGGGTCACTGAAGCTTTCTTT
-	TRBJ2-1	-	13	TRBV7-3	CASSLEFGDEQFF	TGTGCCAGCAGCTTAGAGTTTGGCGATGAGCAGTTCTTC
TRBD1	TRBJ2-5	-	13	TRBV6-5	CASSDRGVGTQYF	TGTGCCAGCAGCGACAGGGGAGTTGGGACCCAGTACTTC
-	TRBJ1-1	-	13	TRBV19	CASNPTQNTEAFF	TGTGCCAGTAACCCGACCCAGAACACTGAAGCTTTCTTT
TRBD1	TRBJ1-6	-	14	TRBV28	CATGQGIGNSPLHF	TGTGCCACCGGACAGGGAATCGGTAATTCACCCCTCCACTTT
TRBD1	TRBJ1-5	-	18	TRBV7-9	CASSLEGQGRGVNQPQHF	TGTGCCAGCAGCTTAGAGGGACAGGGGAGGGGTGTGAATCAGCCCCAGCATTTT
TRBD1	TRBJ1-4	once	15	TRBV27	CASSRLQGANEKLFF	TGTGCCAGCAGCCGACTCCAGGGGGCAAATGAAAAACTGTTTTTT
-	TRBJ1-3	-	15	TRBV20-1	CSASREQVSGNTIYF	TGCAGTGCTAGTCGGGAGCAAGTCTCTGGAAACACCATATATTTT
-	TRBJ2-1	-	13	TRBV12-3/TRBV12-4	CASSFSGYNEQFF	TGTGCCAGCAGTTTTTCAGGCTACAATGAGCAGTTCTTC
-	TRBJ2-1	-	16	TRBV7-3	CASSATSRGINNEQFF	TGTGCCAGCAGCGCCACTAGCCGCGGGATTAACAATGAGCAGTTCTTC
-	TRBJ2-5	once	14	TRBV15	CATSRAREQETQYF	TGTGCCACCAGCAGAGCGCGGGAACAAGAGACCCAGTACTTC
TRBD1	TRBJ1-2	-	15	TRBV29-1	CSGGQAVLPGYGYTF	TGCAGCGGGGGACAGGCGGTTCTACCCGGCTATGGCTACACCTTC
-	TRBJ1-5	-	13	TRBV30	CAWSRRDNQPQHF	TGTGCCTGGAGTCGCAGGGACAATCAGCCCCAGCATTTT
TRBD2	TRBJ2-3	-	15	TRBV30	CAWREGLAGTDTQYF	TGTGCCTGGAGGGAAGGACTAGCGGGCACAGATACGCAGTATTTT
-	TRBJ1-1	-	11	TRBV28	CASTMNTEAFF	TGTGCCAGCACGATGAACACTGAAGCTTTCTTT
TRBD1	TRBJ1-1	-	15	TRBV13	CASSFNTGANTEAFF	TGTGCCAGCAGCTTTAATACAGGGGCTAACACTGAAGCTTTCTTT
-	TRBJ2-2	-	12	TRBV7-8	CARGEATGELFF	TGTGCCAGGGGGGAAGCCACCGGGGAGCTGTTTTTT
-	TRBJ2-7	-	15	TRBV7-9	CASSPAAVDTYEQYF	TGTGCCAGCAGCCCCGCGGCGGTGGATACCTACGAGCAGTACTTC
-	TRBJ1-4	-	14	TRBV7-9	CASSKGRLDEKLFF	TGTGCCAGCAGTAAAGGGAGGTTGGACGAAAAACTGTTTTTT
-	TRBJ2-3	-	10	TRBV28	CASRGDTQYF	TGTGCCAGCAGAGGGGATACGCAGTATTTT
-	TRBJ1-5	-	18	TRBV4-2	CASSQEWGTLSVDQPQHF	TGTGCCAGCAGCCAAGAGTGGGGGACTCTCTCGGTGGATCAGCCCCAGCATTTT
-	TRBJ1-3	-	14	TRBV6-5	CASTPTGSGNTIYF	TGTGCCAGCACCCCGACAGGCTCTGGAAACACCATATATTTT
-	TRBJ2-7	-	10	TRBV29-1	CSASRGEQYF	TGCAGCGCTTCCCGGGGGGAGCAGTACTTC
-	TRBJ1-1	-	13	TRBV28	CAAFDLLGTEAFF	TGTGCCGCCTTCGACCTCCTGGGCACTGAAGCTTTCTTT
-	TRBJ1-1	-	13	TRBV7-3	CASSFWRDTEAFF	TGTGCCAGCAGCTTCTGGCGGGACACTGAAGCTTTCTTT
-	TRBJ2-7	-	16	TRBV19	CASSGVEGQVTYEQYF	TGTGCCAGTAGTGGGGTTGAAGGCCAGGTAACCTACGAGCAGTACTTC
-	TRBJ1-1	-	14	TRBV19	CASRKNSVNTEAFF	TGTGCCAGTAGAAAAAACAGTGTGAACACTGAAGCTTTCTTT
TRBD2	TRBJ2-2	-	19	TRBV9	CASSKGLAGGPWNTGELFF	TGTGCCAGCAGCAAGGGACTAGCGGGAGGGCCGTGGAACACCGGGGAGCTGTTTTTT